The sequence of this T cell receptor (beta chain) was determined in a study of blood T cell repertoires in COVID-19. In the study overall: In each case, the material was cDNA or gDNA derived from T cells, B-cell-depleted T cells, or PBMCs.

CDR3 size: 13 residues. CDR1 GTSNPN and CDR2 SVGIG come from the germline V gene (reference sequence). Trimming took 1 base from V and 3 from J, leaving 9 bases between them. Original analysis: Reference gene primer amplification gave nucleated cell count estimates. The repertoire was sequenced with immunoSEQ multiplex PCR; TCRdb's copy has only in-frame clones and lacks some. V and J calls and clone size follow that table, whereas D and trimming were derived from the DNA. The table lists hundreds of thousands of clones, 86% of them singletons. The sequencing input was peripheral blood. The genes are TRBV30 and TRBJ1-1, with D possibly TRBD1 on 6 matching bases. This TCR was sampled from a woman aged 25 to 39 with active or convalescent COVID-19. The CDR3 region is CAWSGAGDTEAFF. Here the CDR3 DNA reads TGTGCCTGGAGTGGGGCAGGGGACACTGAAGCTTTCTTT.